These T cell receptor beta chains were read from a single sample in a study of T cell responses to AZD1222 COVID-19 vaccine. Repertoires were generated with immunoSEQ multiplex PCR, while TCRdb's copy carries only in-frame clones and drops some. Found here are about 110,000 clones, 92% of them singletons; the top ten hold under 10%. Specimen: peripheral blood, collected 28 days after the second AZD1222 dose. Receptors were obtained from an adult who received the AZD1222 COVID-19 vaccine. Each CDR3 is given with its conserved first and last residue. A D gene is named only where the DNA matches it firmly.

CDR3: CASSPVQGGYEQYF
DNA: TGTGCCAGCAGCCCCGTACAGGGTGGCTACGAGCAGTACTTC
D: -
length: 14
J: TRBJ2-7
V: TRBV3-1/TRBV3-2

CDR3: CASSFFGGSHNEQFF
DNA: TGTGCCAGCAGCTTTTTTGGCGGGAGTCACAATGAGCAGTTCTTC
D: TRBD2
length: 15
J: TRBJ2-1
V: TRBV7-9

CDR3: CASSDAGYTF
DNA: TGTGCCAGCAGTGATGCTGGCTACACCTTC
D: -
length: 10
J: TRBJ1-2
V: TRBV25-1

CDR3: CASSPLGSQETQYF
DNA: TGTGCCAGCAGTCCTCTCGGCAGCCAAGAGACCCAGTACTTC
D: -
length: 14
J: TRBJ2-5
V: TRBV27

CDR3: CASSLGPGTYEQYF
DNA: TGCGCCAGCAGCTTGGGGCCCGGAACCTACGAGCAGTACTTC
D: -
length: 14
J: TRBJ2-7
V: TRBV5-1

CDR3: CASSQGVSYEQYF
DNA: TGTGCCAGCAGCCAGGGTGTTTCCTACGAGCAGTACTTC
D: -
length: 13
J: TRBJ2-7
V: TRBV3-1/TRBV3-2

CDR3: CASSLRGQGAGGNQPQHF
DNA: TGTGCCAGCAGTTTAAGGGGACAGGGAGCTGGGGGCAATCAGCCCCAGCATTTT
D: TRBD1
length: 18
J: TRBJ1-5
V: TRBV27

CDR3: CASSLISPNTGELFF
DNA: TGTGCCAGCAGCTTGATATCGCCGAACACCGGGGAGCTGTTTTTT
D: -
length: 15
J: TRBJ2-2
V: TRBV7-9

CDR3: CASSLGTNTEAFF
DNA: TGTGCCAGCAGTTTAGGCACGAACACTGAAGCTTTCTTT
D: -
length: 13
J: TRBJ1-1
V: TRBV12-3/TRBV12-4

CDR3: CASSPGTGPYEQYF
DNA: TGTGCCAGCAGTCCCGGGACAGGGCCCTACGAGCAGTACTTC
D: TRBD1
length: 14
J: TRBJ2-7
V: TRBV6-5

CDR3: CASSPGLAVSYEQYF
DNA: TGTGCCAGCAGCCCCGGACTAGCGGTCTCCTACGAGCAGTACTTC
D: TRBD2
length: 15
J: TRBJ2-7
V: TRBV9

CDR3: CASSPSFRGRDGYTF
DNA: TGTGCCAGCAGCCCATCCTTCAGGGGGCGCGATGGCTACACCTTC
D: TRBD1
length: 15
J: TRBJ1-2
V: TRBV3-1/TRBV3-2

CDR3: CASSSGTSGGSSYNEQFF
DNA: TGTGCCAGCAGCTCCGGGACTAGCGGGGGAAGCTCCTACAATGAGCAGTTCTTC
D: TRBD2
length: 18
J: TRBJ2-1
V: TRBV5-5

CDR3: CASSSDIATNEKLFF
DNA: TGTGCCAGCTCGTCGGACATTGCAACTAATGAAAAACTGTTTTTT
D: -
length: 15
J: TRBJ1-4
V: TRBV18

CDR3: CASSSPGQFYGYTF
DNA: TGTGCCAGCAGTTCCCCGGGACAGTTCTATGGCTACACCTTC
D: TRBD1
length: 14
J: TRBJ1-2
V: TRBV6-2/TRBV6-3

CDR3: CASSLNGGTHTDTQYF
DNA: TGTGCCAGCAGCTTAAATGGCGGGACCCACACAGATACGCAGTATTTT
D: -
length: 16
J: TRBJ2-3
V: TRBV7-3

CDR3: CASSGRDSYSGANVLTF
DNA: TGTGCCAGCAGCGGCCGGGACAGCTACTCTGGGGCCAACGTCCTGACTTTC
D: TRBD1
length: 17
J: TRBJ2-6
V: TRBV7-8

CDR3: CASSQVRGTEAFF
DNA: TGTGCCAGCAGCCAAGTAAGGGGCACTGAAGCTTTCTTT
D: -
length: 13
J: TRBJ1-1
V: TRBV14

CDR3: CASSIKGRREAMDGQTSFLFF
DNA: TGTGCCAGTAGTATTAAAGGTCGGCGGGAGGCGATGGATGGCCAGACTAGTTTTCTGTTCTTC
D: TRBD2
length: 21
J: TRBJ2-1
V: TRBV19

CDR3: CASSQRTSYWDQFF
DNA: TGCGCCAGCAGCCAAAGAACTAGCTATTGGGATCAGTTCTTC
D: -
length: 14
J: TRBJ2-1
V: TRBV4-3

CDR3: CASSPDSLSTEAFF
DNA: TGCGCCAGCAGCCCGGACAGTTTGAGCACTGAAGCTTTCTTT
D: -
length: 14
J: TRBJ1-1
V: TRBV5-1

CDR3: CSASEGSTDEGEAFF
DNA: TGCAGTGCTAGTGAGGGCAGCACTGATGAGGGTGAAGCTTTCTTT
D: -
length: 15
J: TRBJ1-1
V: TRBV20-1

CDR3: CASSFQSSGANVLTF
DNA: TGTGCCAGTAGTTTTCAGAGCTCTGGGGCCAACGTCCTGACTTTC
D: -
length: 15
J: TRBJ2-6
V: TRBV19

CDR3: CATSISGRLTGAFF
DNA: TGTGCCACCAGCATTTCGGGTCGACTCACGGGGGCTTTCTTT
D: -
length: 14
J: TRBJ1-1
V: TRBV15

CDR3: CASSQWDRVAGELFF
DNA: TGCGCCAGCAGCCAGTGGGACAGGGTCGCCGGGGAGCTGTTTTTT
D: TRBD1
length: 15
J: TRBJ2-2
V: TRBV4-1

CDR3: CASSQRTGETQYF
DNA: TGTGCCAGCAGCCAACGGACGGGGGAGACCCAGTACTTC
D: -
length: 13
J: TRBJ2-5
V: TRBV7-3

CDR3: CASSQDSWPSGIYEQYF
DNA: TGCGCCAGCAGCCAAGATTCTTGGCCTAGCGGGATCTACGAGCAGTACTTC
D: TRBD2
length: 17
J: TRBJ2-7
V: TRBV4-3

CDR3: CASSLRGSTLRTNEKLFF
DNA: TGTGCCAGCAGCCTAAGGGGTTCCACCCTGCGAACTAATGAAAAACTGTTTTTT
D: -
length: 18
J: TRBJ1-4
V: TRBV16

CDR3: CASSPNDRVSGNTIYF
DNA: TGTGCCAGCAGCCCCAACGACAGGGTTTCTGGAAACACCATATATTTT
D: TRBD1
length: 16
J: TRBJ1-3
V: TRBV9

CDR3: CASSPPLLGQRQSNQPQHF
DNA: TGTGCCAGCAGTCCTCCCCTACTTGGACAGAGACAAAGCAATCAGCCCCAGCATTTT
D: -
length: 19
J: TRBJ1-5
V: TRBV2

CDR3: CASSLGSLGRGYGYTF
DNA: TGTGCCAGCAGCTTAGGGTCGTTGGGCCGGGGGTACGGCTACACCTTC
D: -
length: 16
J: TRBJ1-2
V: TRBV13

CDR3: CASSLRLLVGTEAFF
DNA: TGTGCCAGCAGCTTGCGACTCCTGGTGGGGACTGAAGCTTTCTTT
D: -
length: 15
J: TRBJ1-1
V: TRBV11-2

CDR3: CASSYGRQGNTEAFF
DNA: TGTGCCAGCAGTTACGGGCGCCAGGGGAACACTGAAGCTTTCTTT
D: -
length: 15
J: TRBJ1-1
V: TRBV6-5

CDR3: CATSPRGGRNTGELFF
DNA: TGTGCCACCAGCCCCCGGGGGGGGAGGAACACCGGGGAGCTGTTTTTT
D: TRBD2
length: 16
J: TRBJ2-2
V: TRBV15

CDR3: CSVSERVNTEAFF
DNA: TGCAGCGTTTCGGAGAGGGTGAACACTGAAGCTTTCTTT
D: -
length: 13
J: TRBJ1-1
V: TRBV29-1

CDR3: CASSSWVGQSTYGYTF
DNA: TGTGCCAGTAGTTCTTGGGTTGGACAGAGCACTTATGGCTACACCTTC
D: -
length: 16
J: TRBJ1-2
V: TRBV19

CDR3: CASTNTRLAGVDEQFF
DNA: TGTGCCAGCACCAATACACGGCTAGCGGGAGTCGATGAGCAGTTCTTC
D: TRBD2
length: 16
J: TRBJ2-1
V: TRBV2

CDR3: CASSQGRRVEVAFF
DNA: TGTGCCAGCAGCCAAGGACGGCGGGTTGAGGTGGCTTTCTTT
D: -
length: 14
J: TRBJ1-1
V: TRBV7-8

CDR3: CASSGLTEQFF
DNA: TGTGCCAGCAGTGGACTCACTGAGCAGTTCTTC
D: -
length: 11
J: TRBJ2-1
V: TRBV2

CDR3: CASSQVRGSYEQYF
DNA: TGTGCCAGCAGCCAAGTGCGCGGCAGCTACGAGCAGTACTTC
D: -
length: 14
J: TRBJ2-7
V: TRBV14